This TCR beta chain was sequenced in a study of T cells in Graves' hyperthyroidism and ophthalmopathy. The CDR3 is 16 amino acids. V lost 1 base to trimming and J lost 0 bases, with 9 bases between them. Germline V gives CDR1 LGHDT, CDR2 YNNKEL (reference sequence). This clonotype was recorded at least ten times. Regions amplified from RNA transcripts were the TCR beta CDR3 regions. HTBI primers drove first-round RT-PCR of the TCR CDR3. TCRdb redid the calling of the multiplex PCR reads with MiXCR, one entry per CDR3 protein. The top ten hold roughly 4.8% of the sample, which has around 450,000 distinct CDR3 sequences, roughly 15% seen once.

The sequence derives from a woman aged 18-29 years with Graves' hyperthyroidism. Material for sequencing was blood. The V call is TRBV3-1, the J call TRBJ1-4; D is unclear. The CDR3, as DNA: TGTGCCAGCAGCCAAGCCGACGTCACAACTAATGAAAAACTGTTTTTT. Translating it yields CASSQADVTTNEKLFF.